The entry below describes one TCR beta chain. What it binds is not known. This specimen belongs to a study of T cell repertoires in cytomegalovirus infection. MiXCR, applied by TCRdb to the reads, yields one record per CDR3 protein. The profile shows about 330,000 distinct CDR3 sequences, about 35% of them singletons. Study outcomes and limitations: What dominated the ex vivo response were HLA-C-restricted CMV-specific TCR beta clonotypes.

V was clipped by 3 bases and J by 10 bases, with 13 bases between them. CDR1 and CDR2 (germline): SGHTA, FQGNSA. The CDR3 extends over 13 amino acids. This specimen consisted of cultured PBMCs, obtained from culture after CMV antigen stimulation. The clonotype originates from a human donor in good health (CMV status not recorded). Some clones in this sample may be carry-over from other donors' samples. The chain has TRBV7-2 and TRBJ2-1, with a tentative D call TRBD2 (6 bases). The CDR3 coding sequence is TGTGCCAGCAGCTTTGGAGCGGGTCAGGAGCAGTTCTTC. Amino acid sequence: CASSFGAGQEQFF.